This entry describes one T cell receptor beta chain. The antigen is undetermined. The authors produced TCR alpha and TCR beta cDNA libraries with sample barcodes and UMIs by 5'RACE using constant-segment primers. MiXCR was run by TCRdb on the 5' RACE reads, yielding one entry per CDR3 protein. The sample includes approximately 260,000 distinct CDR3 sequences, 15% to 20% of them seen just once. The data are from a study of T-cell memory formation after mild COVID-19. The trim removed 7 bases at V and 6 bases at J, leaving 4 bases unmatched. This CDR3 has 12 residues. Looked up from germline, CDR1 is DFQATT and CDR2 is SNEGSKA (reference sequence). Study results and caveats: Second-wave clones with a day 37 peak had unconfirmed SARS-CoV-2 specificity. Some clones that responded were present in memory (sampled pre-infection), which suggests cross-reactive memory joined.

The chain combines TRBV20-1 with TRBJ2-4, with 9 bases aligning to TRBD1. This clonotype was sampled from a young man who had mild COVID-19 (a few samples of this study predate the infection). Cell type and time point are not known. The sample was PBMCs or a T cell subset sorted from them (not recorded which). Here the CDR3 reads CSGRDRVNIQYF. Written as DNA, the CDR3 is TGCAGTGGCCGGGACAGGGTAAACATTCAGTACTTC.